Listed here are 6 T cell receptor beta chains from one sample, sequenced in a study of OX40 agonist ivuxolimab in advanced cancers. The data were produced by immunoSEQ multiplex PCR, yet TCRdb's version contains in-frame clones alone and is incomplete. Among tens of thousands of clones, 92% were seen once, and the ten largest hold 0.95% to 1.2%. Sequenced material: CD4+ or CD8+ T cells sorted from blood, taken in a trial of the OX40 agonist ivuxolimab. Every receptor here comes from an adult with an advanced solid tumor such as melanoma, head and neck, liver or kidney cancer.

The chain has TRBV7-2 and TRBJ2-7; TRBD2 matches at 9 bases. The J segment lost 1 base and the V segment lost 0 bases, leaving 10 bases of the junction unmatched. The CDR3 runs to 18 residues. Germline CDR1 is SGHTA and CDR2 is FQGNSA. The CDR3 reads CASSLAGAWRGGSYEQYF. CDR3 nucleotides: TGTGCCAGCAGCTTAGCTGGGGCTTGGCGGGGGGGTTCCTACGAGCAGTACTTC.

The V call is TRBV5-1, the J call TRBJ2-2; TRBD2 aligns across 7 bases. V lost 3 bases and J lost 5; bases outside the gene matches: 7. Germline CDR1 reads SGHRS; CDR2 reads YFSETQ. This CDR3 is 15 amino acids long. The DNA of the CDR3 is TGCGCCAGCAGCTCTAGCGGACATAGGACCGGGGAGCTGTTTTTT. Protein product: CASSSSGHRTGELFF. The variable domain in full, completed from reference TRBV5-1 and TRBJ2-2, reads KAGVTQTPRYLIKTRGQQVTLSCSPISGHRSVSWYQQTPGQGLQFLFEYFSETQRNKGNFPGRFSGRQFSNSRSEMNVSTLELGDSALYLCASSSSGHRTGELFFGEGSRLTVL.

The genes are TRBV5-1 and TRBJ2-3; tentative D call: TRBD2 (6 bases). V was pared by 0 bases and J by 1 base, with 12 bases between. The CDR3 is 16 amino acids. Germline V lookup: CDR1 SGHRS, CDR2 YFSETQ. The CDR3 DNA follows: TGCGCCAGCAGCTTGGCCCCGGGAGTTGGCACAGATACGCAGTATTTT. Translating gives CASSLAPGVGTDTQYF.

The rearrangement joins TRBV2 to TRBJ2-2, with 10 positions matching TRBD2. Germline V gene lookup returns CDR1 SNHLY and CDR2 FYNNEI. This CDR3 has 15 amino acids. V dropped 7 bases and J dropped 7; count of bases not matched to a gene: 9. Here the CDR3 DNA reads TGTGCCAGCAAGTTAGGTCTAGCGGGAGTCGGGGAGCTGTTTTTT. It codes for CASKLGLAGVGELFF.

CDR3 sequence reads: CASSLGGQGNTIYF. The CDR3 nucleotides are TGTGCCAGCAGCTTAGGAGGACAGGGAAACACCATATATTTT. The chain joins TRBV7-6 to TRBJ1-3, with D perhaps matching TRBD1 (6 bases). V was shortened by 1 base and J by 4 bases, with 8 bases between the two germline ends. CDR1 and CDR2 (germline): SGHVS, FNYEAQ. The CDR3 length is 14 residues.

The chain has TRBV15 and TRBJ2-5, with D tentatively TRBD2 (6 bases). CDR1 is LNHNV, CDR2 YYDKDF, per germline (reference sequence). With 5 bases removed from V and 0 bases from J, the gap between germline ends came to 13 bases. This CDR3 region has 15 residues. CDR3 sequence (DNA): TGTGCCACCAGCTTTCCGGGACTGTACCAAGAGACCCAGTACTTC. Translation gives CATSFPGLYQETQYF.